This T cell receptor beta chain was obtained from a study of cytomegalovirus exposure and HLA in healthy donors (dated by TCRdb to about 2017). Context from the whole study: In an earlier analysis of approximately 500 of the donors, 276 Gb of sequence data and about 110 million unique TCR beta sequences from approximately 180 million T cells were reported. All discovery cohort repertoires had been generated using a single sequencing platform. HLA typing covered class I and class II loci at four-digit resolution. Rather than using new phenotypic data, the later analysis identified candidate immune exposures from TCR beta sequences and from how often those sequences occurred across donors. The number of typed donors differed by locus: about 629-630 for A, B, C, DRB1 and DQB1; 522 for DQA1; 606 for DPA1; and about 470 for DPB1. A later analysis re-examined previously published TCR beta repertoires from around 670 donors and added high-resolution HLA genotyping to investigate patterns of TCR occurrence. High-throughput TCR immunosequencing, statistical association of individual TCRs with disease status, and machine learning were combined to predict cytomegalovirus infection status. An earlier analysis of nearly 600 of the donors applied high-throughput TCR beta sequencing to assess whether each TCR beta V gene segment acted as functional or pseudogenic. The T cell repertoires of roughly 660 subjects were profiled by immunosequencing and related to cytomegalovirus serostatus. A later genetic analysis took genome-wide SNP genotypes for about 55% of the roughly 700 donors and used that subset as a discovery cohort. Of the 300 to 500 genotyped donors, 80% to 90% were placed in the genetic ancestry cluster associated with self-reported Caucasian donors. Besides the first cohort of approximately 670 subjects, a separate validation cohort made up of roughly 120 different subjects was used. The study aimed to test whether cataloging public T cell receptors could reveal signatures of past pathogen exposure. Donor age, sex, ethnicity and CMV serostatus were compiled alongside the repertoire data. Several DR-DQ haplotypes were treated as single units for association and clustering because of strong linkage in the cohort. Across about 370 genotyped donors of the cohort, an average of roughly 250,000 unique TCR beta nucleotide sequences per donor were sequenced, and 15% to 20% of those sequences were non-productive. An early release that covered about 600 HLA-typed donors contained around 330 gigabases of sequencing data and some 87 million unique TCR sequences.

Libraries came from the immunoSEQ multiplex PCR assay. A mixture of 60 forward primers for TCR Vbeta segments and 13 reverse primers for TCR Jbeta segments was used in the multiplex PCR. The CDR3 region of rearranged TCR beta genes was amplified from genomic DNA by a multiplex PCR assay. The Illumina HiSeq System was used to sequence the amplified TCR beta libraries as 87-base-pair reads. The paper's data handling went like this. A later analysis counted about 80 million unique TCR beta chains across the 666 repertoires, and around 9.9 million of these chains were shared by at least two donors. To remove PCR and sequencing errors, raw reads were error-corrected and collapsed into unique sequences using a nearest-neighbor algorithm that merged closely related sequences. V, D and J gene segments were assigned by aligning CDR3 sequences to IMGT reference sequences. For a sequence to be retained, at least a six-nucleotide match to both a V gene segment and a J gene segment was required. Rearrangements were called productive when the CDR3 lacked stop codons and stayed in frame with V and J; all others were non-productive. Following IMGT convention, CDR3 was defined as the stretch from the second conserved V-encoded cysteine to the conserved J-encoded phenylalanine. Sequences without an unambiguous match to a single V gene segment were excluded from the earlier analysis of about 630 of the donors. An earlier analysis of a few hundred of the donors classified V segments as functional when productive rearrangements were above 56.7% and as segregating when the standard deviation between donors was above 5%. A statistical classification framework was developed to diagnose cytomegalovirus status using the catalog of TCR beta chain sequences. In a later analysis, TCR nucleotide sequences were compared against IMGT/GENE-DB human TR gene sequences so that V and J genes could be assigned. The TCRdist pipeline was used in a later analysis to assign CDR3 sequences and most-parsimonious VDJ recombination scenarios. In a later analysis, every TCR beta chain was defined by the combination of its CDR3 amino acid sequence and its V-gene family, and reads without a unique V-gene family were dropped. As a way to deal with suspected cross-contamination and a sequencing artifact, a later analysis dropped hundreds of nucleotide sequences that were highly shared and had low generation probability. For each public chain, a later analysis derived a clonal expansion index from normalized ranks of inferred template counts within each repertoire. Generation probabilities in a later analysis came from a VDJ recombination model fitted to out-of-frame rearrangements, and those results were checked against IGoR. Hypergeometric tests were used in a later analysis to score TCR-TCR, TCR-HLA and TCR-CMV co-occurrence, with a repertoire-size bias correction applied to the TCR pairs. To estimate false discovery rates, a later analysis permuted the HLA or CMV assignments 20 times. In a later analysis, co-occurring TCRs were grouped using DBSCAN, with TCRdist sequence similarity added in when clustering inside HLA-allele-positive subsets. For co-occurrence clustering, repertoires with fewer than 30,000 or more than 120,000 public chains were excluded, along with a handful of repertoires with anomalous nucleotide sharing. What TCRdb holds here is the immuneACCESS table cut down to in-frame rearrangements. Part of the clones is not present; checked against another copy, under half of the missing clones reflect an unresolved V gene, and the others are unexplained. That table gives V, J and clone size, and the DNA gave D and trimming. Across this sample there are tens of thousands of clones, with roughly 79% seen only once. The top ten clonotypes cover about 5.7% of the sample.

From the cysteine through the phenylalanine, the CDR3 covers 15 amino acids. Just CDR3 DNA is preserved here, 45 bases in frame from base 1. The germline V gene (reference sequence) sets CDR1 to SSHAT and CDR2 to FNYEAQ. Summary of the overall study and its limitations: According to a later analysis, TCR association rates differed among HLA loci, with DRB1 alleles showing the most associated TCRs and HLA-C alleles showing the fewest. At a false discovery rate of 0.05, a later analysis linked approximately 18,000 TCR beta sequences to specific HLA alleles. Because some donors lacked HLA typing at each locus, the association tests relied only on the typed subset. In a later genetic analysis, fewer N-insertions in productive TCRs were reported among donors in an Asian-associated ancestry cluster than the roughly 710-donor mean. Roughly uniform sequencing depth across donors was assumed in presence/absence analyses, although this assumption may not hold. In an earlier analysis of approximately 590 of the donors, most TCR beta V segments appeared in productive rearrangements about 87% or about 30% of the time, broadly matching IMGT annotations. Because counts were too low, roughly 17 rarely observed V segments, including chromosome 9 orphons, were left out of the earlier analysis of over 550 of the donors. A later genetic analysis associated a missense DCLRE1C variant with V-gene and J-gene trimming of TCR beta chains, and an independent cohort replicated the association. The classifier was reported to diagnose cytomegalovirus status with high specificity and sensitivity in both the original cohort and the validation cohort. The authors suggested that the approach could potentially be extended to other disease states and immunological phenotypes. In a later analysis, several top co-occurrence clusters were reported to appear linked to parvovirus B19, influenza, CMV and Epstein-Barr virus. Compared with equally common non-associated chains, HLA-associated TCR beta chains in a later analysis were more clonally expanded and had lower generation probabilities. Linkage disequilibrium might explain the correlated functional status among segregating V segments, but an unknown experimental factor could not be excluded. A later analysis found that most CMV-associated TCR beta chains appeared HLA-restricted, with HLA associations seemingly driven largely by CMV exposure. The study gave a list of under 200 TCR beta chains associated with cytomegalovirus. A further reported finding was that TCR beta sequences accurately predicted the HLA-A and HLA-B alleles for most subjects in the first cohort. The 87-base-pair reads could not distinguish some IMGT-functional V segments, including TRBV6-2 and TRBV6-3, so those segments were excluded. Most TCR sequences were observed very rarely across donors, whereas some public TCRs were present in many individuals. A group of highly shared sequence variants was considered likely to be a technical artifact of the sequencing pipeline. For the cohort, immune exposure information was limited to CMV serostatus. This cohort had only TCR beta chains sequenced, and the lack of alpha or paired-chain data limited which features could be detected. Strong co-occurrence of HLA alleles, especially DR and DQ, made assigning TCR associations to individual alleles difficult. In vitro tests confirmed that a few of the cytomegalovirus-associated TCR beta chains recognize cytomegalovirus antigens.

The cohort consisted of 650 to 700 healthy bone marrow donors. At the time of sampling, every cohort member was nominally healthy, though immune exposures that went unrecorded were likely present. The donor tested CMV seronegative, placing the donor among the 350 to 400 seronegative members of the cohort. A peripheral blood sample was collected from each donor, and TCR beta sequencing was performed on peripheral blood mononuclear cells. Genomic DNA extraction from the blood cell samples was performed with the Qiagen DNeasy Blood Extraction Kit. Remarks on this clone: Its antigen specificity is not known. The junction does not match germline at one end; this may be a read error.

This TCR derives from a man between 50 and 59 years old in good health and CMV-seronegative. The sequenced material came from PBMCs. The V gene is TRBV7-7 and the J gene is TRBJ2-2; 8 middle bases align to TRBD2. The DNA is TGTGCTAGCAGCTCGGGACTAGCGAACACCGGGGAGCTGTTTTTT. This is translated as CASSSGLANTGELFF.